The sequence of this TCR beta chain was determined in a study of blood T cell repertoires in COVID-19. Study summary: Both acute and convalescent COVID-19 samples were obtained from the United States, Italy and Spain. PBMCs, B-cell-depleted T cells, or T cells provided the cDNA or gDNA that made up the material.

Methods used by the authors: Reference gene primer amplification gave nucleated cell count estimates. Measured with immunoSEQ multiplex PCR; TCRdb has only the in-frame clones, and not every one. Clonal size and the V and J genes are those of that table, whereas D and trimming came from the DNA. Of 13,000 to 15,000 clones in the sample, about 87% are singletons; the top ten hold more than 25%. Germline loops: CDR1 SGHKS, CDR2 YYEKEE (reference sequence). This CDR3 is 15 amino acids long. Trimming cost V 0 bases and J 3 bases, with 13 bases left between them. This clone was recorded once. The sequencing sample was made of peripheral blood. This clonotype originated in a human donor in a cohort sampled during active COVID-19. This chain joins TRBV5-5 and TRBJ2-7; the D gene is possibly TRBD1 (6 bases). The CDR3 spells CASSLARQASYEQYF. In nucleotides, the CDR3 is TGTGCCAGCAGCTTGGCCCGACAGGCCAGCTACGAGCAGTACTTC. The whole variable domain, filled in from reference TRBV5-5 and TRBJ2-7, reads DAGVTQSPTHLIKTRGQQVTLRCSPISGHKSVSWYQQVLGQGPQFIFQYYEKEERGRGNFPDRFSARQFPNYSSELNVNALLLGDSALYLCASSLARQASYEQYFGPGTRLTVT.